This T cell receptor (beta chain) was captured in a study of blood T cell repertoires in COVID-19. Produced via immunoSEQ multiplex PCR; TCRdb's table is partial and in-frame only. The sample yields roughly 370,000 clones, around nine tenths seen once. From germline, CDR1 is GTSNPN and CDR2 SVGIG (reference sequence). V dropped 4 bases and J dropped 5; count of bases not matched to a gene: 5. This CDR3 spans 14 amino acids. Source material: PBMCs or T cells enriched from blood (not recorded which). The TCR originated in a woman in her forties or fifties who had recovered from COVID-19. The chain couples TRBV30 to TRBJ1-6; 7 bases line up with TRBD1. Here the CDR3 DNA reads TGTGCCTGGACCCCGGGACAGAATAATTCACCCCTCCACTTT. It yields the protein CAWTPGQNNSPLHF. The complete variable domain, with remaining parts taken from reference TRBV30 and TRBJ1-6, reads SQTIHQWPATLVQPVGSPLSLECTVEGTSNPNLYWYRQAAGRGLQLLFYSVGIGQISSEVPQNLSASRPQDRQFILSSKKLLLSDSGFYLCAWTPGQNNSPLHFGNGTRLTVT.